The 16 T cell receptor beta chains below come from one sample, sequenced in a study of regulatory T cells in long-lasting Graves disease. iRepertoire HTBI primers and Arm-PCR of CDR3 regions built TCR beta libraries. Each CDR3 protein gets one entry after TCRdb re-called the multiplex PCR reads with MiXCR. In the table there are a few hundred thousand distinct CDR3 sequences, 20% of which are singletons. Stated time point: newly diagnosed GD, antithyroid drugs for less than 3 months. RNA extracted from PBMCs served as the sequencing template. Specimen: peripheral blood mononuclear cells (PBMCs), collected at new diagnosis, from a patient treated with antithyroid drugs. Every receptor here comes from a female donor with Graves disease.

This clonotype was counted ten times or more. The V and J genes are TRBV27 and TRBJ1-5; D remains unclear. Germline V gene lookup returns CDR1 MNHEY and CDR2 SMNVEV (reference sequence). V lost 6 bases, J lost 6 bases, and 12 bases lay in between. The CDR3 is 13 amino acids. The CDR3 DNA reads TGTGCCAGCAGGACATTAGAGGGTCAGCCCCAGCATTTT. This translates into CASRTLEGQPQHF.

In its sample, this clonotype was seen many times. V gene TRBV3-1 combines with J gene TRBJ1-1; D gene ambiguous. V was clipped by 2 bases and J by 6 bases, with 4 bases between them. The CDR3 length is 11 residues. Germline values: CDR1 LGHDT, CDR2 YNNKEL (reference sequence). The CDR3 protein is CASSQKAEAFF. The CDR3 nucleotides read TGTGCCAGCAGCCAAAAGGCTGAAGCTTTCTTT.

The chain employs TRBV15 and TRBJ1-5; the D is unclear. Trimming took 6 bases from V and 1 from J, leaving 7 bases between them. Germline CDR1 is LNHNV and CDR2 is YYDKDF (reference sequence). The CDR3 covers 13 residues. CDR3 in DNA: TGTGCCACCAGTACGAGGAGCAATCAGCCCCAGCATTTT. It is translated as CATSTRSNQPQHF.

CDR3 in amino acids: CASRMTGGGWTEAFF. For the CDR3, the DNA is TGTGCCAGCAGGATGACAGGGGGCGGTTGGACTGAAGCTTTCTTT. The chain recombines TRBV6-1 with TRBJ1-1; 10 bases are shared with TRBD1. CDR1 MNHNS and CDR2 SASEGT come from the germline V gene. Germline trimming cut 6 bases from V and 5 bases from J; bases unmatched to any gene: 9. This CDR3 has 15 amino acids.

This clonotype has more than one count but fewer than ten. The chain recombines TRBV4-3 with TRBJ1-4, with D possibly TRBD1 on 5 matching bases. Trimming shortened V by 0 bases and J by 8 bases, and 16 bases separated the two germline ends. The CDR3 runs 16 residues. Per germline, CDR1 LGHNA and CDR2 YSLEER. DNA for the CDR3: TGCGCCAGCAGCCAAGATGGGGGGAGGGGAAGAGAAAAACTGTTTTTT. This codes for CASSQDGGRGREKLFF.

Details on this clonotype: The likely explanation is a read error, given a far larger clone one base away. V and J are TRBV28 and TRBJ2-5, with no clear D. From germline, CDR1 is MDHEN and CDR2 SYDVKM. This CDR3 is built from 13 residues. Trimming shortened V by 8 bases and J by 4 bases, and 14 bases separated the two germline ends. The CDR3 DNA is TGTGCCAGCTCACCCTCCAAGGGAGAGACCCAGTACTTC. Protein: CASSPSKGETQYF.

The CDR3 DNA sequence: TGCAGTTGTGGGGAGGGCTACACCTTC. Protein product: CSCGEGYTF. This chain connects TRBV29-1 to TRBJ1-2, with unresolved D. The CDR3 length is 9 residues. Looked up from germline, CDR1 is SQVTM and CDR2 is ANQGSEA.

This clonotype was seen repeatedly, ten times or more. The V gene is TRBV10-3, the J gene TRBJ1-6; TRBD1 is a possible D gene (5 bases). The CDR3 is made up of 15 amino acids. The V gene lost 8 bases and the J gene lost 0 bases, with 11 bases spanning the gap. Germline CDR1 ENHRY, CDR2 SYGVKD. In DNA, the CDR3 is TGTGCCATCGGGCCAGGGAGCTCCTATAATTCACCCCTCCACTTT. Its translation: CAIGPGSSYNSPLHF.

Only a few counts were recorded for this clonotype. The rearrangement links TRBV25-1 to TRBJ1-1; TRBD1 matches 9 bases. CDR1 is MGHDK, CDR2 SYGVNS, per germline. The CDR3 length is 16 residues. The V and J ends lost 2 bases and 5 bases, in that order; junction bases with no gene match: 9. Here the CDR3 reads CASSEVAGQGMTEAFF. CDR3 sequence (DNA): TGTGCCAGCAGTGAAGTTGCAGGACAGGGGATGACTGAAGCTTTCTTT. Combining the CDR3 with reference TRBV25-1 and TRBJ1-1 gives the whole variable domain EADIYQTPRYLVIGTGKKITLECSQTMGHDKMYWYQQDPGMELHLIHYSYGVNSTEKGDLSSESTVSRIRTEHFPLTLESARPSHTSQYLCASSEVAGQGMTEAFFGQGTRLTVV.

Concerning this clonotype itself: One base away lies a much larger clone, so this may be a sequencing read error. The CDR3 nucleotides read TGTGCCACCAGTGATTCCGGGGACGGGGACTACGAGCAGTACTTC. The encoded protein is CATSDSGDGDYEQYF. This chain uses TRBV24-1 with TRBJ2-3; D may match TRBD1 or TRBD2 (5 bases each). The J call may be mistaken, given a closer DNA end match to TRBJ2-7. Germline V gene data show CDR1 as KGHDR and CDR2 as SFDVKD. This CDR3 has 15 amino acids.

V usage is TRBV29-1 and J usage is TRBJ2-7; TRBD1 matches 11 bases. There are 14 residues in the CDR3. The junction had 12 bases not matched to a gene; V was cut back by 7 bases and J by 7 bases. Germline-derived CDR1 and CDR2 are SQVTM and ANQGSEA. DNA of the CDR3: TGCAGCGGCTGGGACAGGGGGTGTGAACATGAGCAGTACTTC. This gives the protein CSGWDRGCEHEQYF.

This clonotype was seen repeatedly, ten times or more. The chain joins TRBV29-1 to TRBJ2-2, with TRBD2 identical over 8 bases. Germline loops: CDR1 SQVTM, CDR2 ANQGSEA. This CDR3 is 14 amino acids long. V lost 7 bases, J lost 0 bases, and 4 bases stayed unmatched. This CDR3 is CSALRGANTGELFF. The DNA of the CDR3 is TGCAGCGCTCTGCGGGGGGCGAACACCGGGGAGCTGTTTTTT.

CDR3 amino acids: CASSFAPGTSGTRPDTQYF. The CDR3 DNA is TGTGCCAGCAGTTTCGCCCCCGGGACTAGCGGGACCCGGCCAGATACGCAGTATTTT. The genes are TRBV6-2 or TRBV6-3 and TRBJ2-3, with TRBD2 identical over 13 bases. CDR1 is MNHEY, CDR2 SVGEGT, per germline. The CDR3 has 19 residues. V was clipped by 4 bases and J by 4 bases; unmatched bases: 14.

The V call is TRBV7-2, the J call TRBJ1-1; D call uncertain. The CDR3 has 13 residues. Germline assignment: CDR1 SGHTA and CDR2 FQGNSA. V dropped 5 bases and J dropped 4 bases, with 11 bases sitting between them. CDR3 nucleotides: TGTGCCAGCAGCAGTCGTATGAGCACTGAAGCTTTCTTT. Amino acids: CASSSRMSTEAFF.

Comment on this clonotype: This may stem from a read error, because a much larger clone lies one nucleotide away. This chain uses TRBV11-3 with TRBJ2-5; 8 bases align to TRBD1. The DNA matches TRBJ2-1 better at its end, which makes the J call doubtful. Germline V gene sequence: CDR1 SGHNT, CDR2 YENEEA. The CDR3 runs 15 residues. The CDR3 DNA is TGTGCCAGCAGCAAAGGACAGGGCCCCTACGATGAGCAGTTCTTC. It is translated as CASSKGQGPYDEQFF.

The gene calls are TRBV6-1 and TRBJ1-2; D not resolved. V was pared by 6 bases and J by 7 bases, with 21 bases between. CDR1 is MNHNS, CDR2 SASEGT, per germline. The CDR3 is 15 residues long. The CDR3 protein is CASSQGSIGRGGYTF. The CDR3 bases are TGTGCCAGCAGCCAAGGGTCGATCGGTCGGGGTGGCTACACCTTC.